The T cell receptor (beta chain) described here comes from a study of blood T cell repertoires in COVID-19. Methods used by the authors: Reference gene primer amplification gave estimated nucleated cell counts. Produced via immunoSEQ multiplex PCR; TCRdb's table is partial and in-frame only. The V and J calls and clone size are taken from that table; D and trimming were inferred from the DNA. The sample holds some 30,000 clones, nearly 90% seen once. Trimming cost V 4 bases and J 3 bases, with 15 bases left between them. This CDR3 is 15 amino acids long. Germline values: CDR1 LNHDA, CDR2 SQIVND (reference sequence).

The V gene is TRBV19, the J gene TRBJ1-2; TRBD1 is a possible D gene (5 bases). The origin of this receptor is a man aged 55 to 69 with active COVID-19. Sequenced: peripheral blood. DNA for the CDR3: TGTGCCAGTAGTAACCTGGAGGGGTATTACTATGGCTACACCTTC. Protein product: CASSNLEGYYYGYTF.